The 21 T cell receptor beta chains listed next were all sequenced from one sample in a study of spatial heterogeneity in lung cancer. Whole-study results and caveats: For expanded intratumoral alpha and beta TCRs, counts tracked tumor mutation counts.

TCRdb used MiXCR to reprocess the 5' RACE reads, holding one entry per CDR3 protein. In the table there are thousands of distinct CDR3 sequences, 13% to 15% of which are singletons. These receptors have no identified antigens. Time point noted: sample taken at primary tumor resection. Specimen: lung tumor tissue, collected at surgery. These receptors came from a male donor with early-stage non-small cell lung cancer.

This clonotype was seen ten or more times. J is TRBJ2-7 and V is TRBV27, with D tentatively TRBD1 (5 bases). V was cut by 7 bases and J by 0 bases, with 13 bases left in between. The CDR3 contains 14 residues. CDR1 is MNHEY and CDR2 is SMNVEV in the germline V gene (reference sequence). CDR3 loop: CASTSTGYSYEQYF. The CDR3 DNA is TGTGCCAGCACTTCCACAGGATACTCCTACGAGCAGTACTTC.

This clonotype has ten or more counts. The chain combines TRBV28 with TRBJ2-7; perhaps TRBD2 as D (6 bases). This CDR3 region has 13 residues. Trimming stripped 3 bases from V and 6 bases from J, with 12 bases between. Germline CDR1 reads MDHEN; CDR2 reads SYDVKM. CDR3 DNA sequence: TGTGCCAGCAGTTTGTCCGGGAGCACCGAGCAGTACTTC. Translating gives CASSLSGSTEQYF.

This clonotype was seen many times. The CDR3, as DNA: TGTGCCAGCAGCTCCGCCTCTAGCGGGAACTACAATGAGCAGTTCTTC. Its translation is CASSSASSGNYNEQFF. This chain joins TRBV7-8 and TRBJ2-1; 9 bases map to TRBD2. The CDR3 is 16 amino acids. Germline V gives CDR1 SGHVS, CDR2 FQNEAQ. The J segment lost 3 bases and the V segment lost 4 bases, leaving 7 bases of the junction unmatched.

This clonotype was recorded many times. The chain is built from TRBV5-1 and TRBJ1-4, with D hard to call. CDR1 SGHRS and CDR2 YFSETQ come from the germline V gene. V was pared by 5 bases and J by 7 bases, with 18 bases between. The CDR3 is made up of 15 amino acids. The CDR3, as DNA: TGCGCCAGCAGTCCGGACCCCAGCACGGGTGAAAAACTGTTTTTT. Its protein product is CASSPDPSTGEKLFF. Drawing the rest from reference TRBV5-1 and TRBJ1-4, the complete variable domain is KAGVTQTPRYLIKTRGQQVTLSCSPISGHRSVSWYQQTPGQGLQFLFEYFSETQRNKGNFPGRFSGRQFSNSRSEMNVSTLELGDSALYLCASSPDPSTGEKLFFGSGTQLSVL.

This clonotype has ten or more counts. The rearrangement uses TRBV27 and TRBJ2-7; D assignment may be TRBD1 or TRBD2 (5 bases each). Germline V CDR1 and CDR2: MNHEY, SMNVEV (reference sequence). This CDR3 is built from 17 residues. The V and J ends lost 6 bases and 2 bases respectively, with 23 bases between them. The DNA for the CDR3 is TGTGCCAGCAGCCTCCCCGGACGAGGGGAGAAGCCCTACGAGCAGTACTTC. Translating gives CASSLPGRGEKPYEQYF.

This clonotype was counted many times. The J gene is TRBJ1-6, the V gene TRBV7-2, with 11 bases fitting TRBD1. CDR1 and CDR2 (germline): SGHTA, FQGNSA. The CDR3 sequence is 16 residues long. The V and J ends lost 5 bases and 8 bases, in that order; junction bases with no gene match: 8. Written as DNA, the CDR3 is TGTGCCAGCAGCCTCCGGACAGGGGGCGTCGATTCACCCCTCCACTTT. Its translation is CASSLRTGGVDSPLHF.

There are many counts of this clonotype. The J gene is TRBJ2-7, the V gene TRBV19; possible D gene TRBD2, 6 bases. The length of the CDR3 is 15 residues. Germline V gives CDR1 LNHDA, CDR2 SQIVND (reference sequence). The V gene lost 1 base and the J gene lost 2 bases, with 12 bases spanning the gap. CDR3 sequence: CASSIGTSITYEQYF. The CDR3 DNA is TGTGCCAGTAGTATAGGAACTAGCATTACCTACGAGCAGTACTTC.

This clonotype was observed many times. The rearrangement joins TRBV30 to TRBJ1-5; 7 positions agree with TRBD1. After removal of 2 bases from V and 2 bases from J, the junction contained 6 bases not matched to a gene. The CDR3 runs 15 residues. Germline loops: CDR1 GTSNPN, CDR2 SVGIG (reference sequence). The chain's CDR3 is CAWSSMDRRNQPQHF. The CDR3 coding sequence is TGTGCCTGGAGTTCGATGGACAGGCGCAATCAGCCCCAGCATTTT.

At least ten counts were recorded for this clonotype. The chain uses TRBV9 and TRBJ2-1, with 11 bases aligning to TRBD2. CDR1 is SGDLS, CDR2 YYNGEE, per germline. The CDR3 is 15 residues long. With 4 bases clipped from V and 9 bases from J, the junction kept 9 bases outside the gene matches. The CDR3 DNA reads TGTGCCAGCAGCTCCGGACTAGCGGGTTTTACTGAGCAGTTCTTC. Translation gives CASSSGLAGFTEQFF.

The chain is built from TRBV18 and TRBJ1-2; D perhaps matches TRBD1 (6 bases). The V gene's germline CDR1 is KGHSH and CDR2 LQKENI. V lost 1 base, J lost 8 bases, and 11 bases lay in between. CDR3 length equals 13 residues. The chain's CDR3 is CASSPREGGGYTF. The CDR3, as DNA: TGTGCCAGCTCACCACGTGAAGGGGGAGGCTACACCTTC.

This clonotype was seen many times. CDR3 residues: CSAYPGTSELTDTQYF. The DNA for the CDR3 is TGCAGTGCGTACCCTGGGACTAGCGAACTCACAGATACGCAGTATTTT. This chain connects TRBV20-1 to TRBJ2-3; 10 bases fit TRBD2. Germline V gene sequence: CDR1 DFQATT, CDR2 SNEGSKA (reference sequence). The J segment lost 2 bases and the V segment lost 6 bases, leaving 11 bases of the junction unmatched. This CDR3 spans 16 amino acids.

This sequence joins TRBV12-3 or TRBV12-4 and TRBJ1-6; 7 nucleotides align to TRBD1. With 5 bases clipped from V and 5 bases from J, the junction kept 3 bases outside the gene matches. The CDR3 is 14 amino acids. CDR3 coding DNA: TGTGCCAGCAGTCCCGGGACAGATAATTCACCCCTCCACTTT. This gives the protein CASSPGTDNSPLHF.

This clonotype is labeled medium-sized. This rearrangement joins TRBV5-1 to TRBJ1-2; no clear D. CDR1 is SGHRS and CDR2 is YFSETQ in the germline V gene. CDR3 size: 15 residues. Trimming stripped 4 bases from V and 3 bases from J, with 16 bases between. The CDR3 DNA reads TGCGCCAGCAGCCGAGACATAACGAGGGACTATGGCTACACCTTC. As protein: CASSRDITRDYGYTF.

At least ten counts were recorded for this clonotype. The rearrangement joins TRBV5-4 to TRBJ2-6; D may be TRBD2 (6 bases). Deletions cut 7 bases from V and 2 bases from J, with 10 bases between. The V gene's germline CDR1 is SGHNT and CDR2 YYREEE (reference sequence). The CDR3 totals 14 residues. This CDR3 is CASRWGAGANVLTF. For the CDR3, the DNA is TGTGCCAGCCGTTGGGGGGCTGGGGCCAACGTCCTGACTTTC.

This clonotype is labeled medium-sized. The chain carries TRBV19 and TRBJ1-2; the D is unclear. Trimming cost V 1 base and J 4 bases, with 10 bases left between them. Looked up from germline, CDR1 is LNHDA and CDR2 is SQIVND (reference sequence). This CDR3 has 14 residues. This CDR3 reads CASSIGPNIYGYTF. In DNA form, the CDR3 reads TGTGCCAGTAGTATAGGACCCAACATCTATGGCTACACCTTC.

By its share, this clonotype is medium-sized. This rearrangement joins TRBV6-2 or TRBV6-3 to TRBJ2-7, with unresolved D. From germline, CDR1 is MNHEY and CDR2 SVGEGT. CDR3 length equals 12 residues. V shed 9 bases and J shed 9 bases, with 18 bases lying between them. The DNA of the CDR3 is TGTGCCAGTAGAACGGCGGCCTCTTGGCAGTACTTC. The encoded protein is CASRTAASWQYF.

The V call is TRBV5-1, the J call TRBJ1-4; D is possibly TRBD1 (6 bases). CDR1 is SGHRS and CDR2 is YFSETQ in the germline V gene. The V end lost 4 bases, the J end lost 8 bases, and 15 bases lay between the germline ends. CDR3 length equals 14 residues. In nucleotides, the CDR3 is TGCGCCAGCAGCAGGGCCGGGACAAACGAAAAACTGTTTTTT. This translates into CASSRAGTNEKLFF.

This clonotype was seen repeatedly, ten times or more. The gene calls are TRBV19 and TRBJ2-2; 9 bases map to TRBD1. Germline CDR1 is LNHDA and CDR2 is SQIVND (reference sequence). V gave up 6 bases and J gave up 3 bases; unmatched junction bases: 11. The CDR3 totals 17 residues. The CDR3 sequence is CASRPVGTGSYTGELFF. In nucleotides, the CDR3 is TGTGCCAGTAGGCCCGTGGGGACAGGGTCCTACACCGGGGAGCTGTTTTTT. The variable domain in full, with the rest retrieved from reference TRBV19 and TRBJ2-2, is DGGITQSPKYLFRKEGQNVTLSCEQNLNHDAMYWYRQDPGQGLRLIYYSQIVNDFQKGDIAEGYSVSREKKESFPLTVTSAQKNPTAFYLCASRPVGTGSYTGELFFGEGSRLTVL.

This clonotype is medium-sized in the sample. This chain connects TRBV28 to TRBJ1-5, with D perhaps TRBD1 (5 bases). There are 15 residues in the CDR3. The ends were cut back, 4 bases at V and 1 base at J, with 11 bases in the middle. Germline CDR1 MDHEN, CDR2 SYDVKM. The CDR3: CASSSVGVSNQPQHF. The CDR3 DNA reads TGTGCCAGCAGTTCGGTGGGGGTCAGCAATCAGCCCCAGCATTTT.

This clonotype was seen many times. The chain combines TRBV30 with TRBJ2-3, with TRBD2 matching 15 bases. CDR1 GTSNPN and CDR2 SVGIG come from the germline V gene (reference sequence). V shed 1 base and J 6 bases; nucleotides not matched to a gene: 5. The CDR3 loop spans 16 amino acids. The CDR3 sequence is CAWSDTGTSGRDTQYF. The CDR3 DNA follows: TGTGCCTGGAGTGACACCGGGACTAGCGGGAGGGATACGCAGTATTTT. Variable domain in full (rest from reference TRBV30 and TRBJ2-3): SQTIHQWPATLVQPVGSPLSLECTVEGTSNPNLYWYRQAAGRGLQLLFYSVGIGQISSEVPQNLSASRPQDRQFILSSKKLLLSDSGFYLCAWSDTGTSGRDTQYFGPGTRLTVL.

Many counts were recorded for this clonotype. V gene TRBV7-9 combines with J gene TRBJ2-1, with D uncertain. Germline CDR1 SEHNR, CDR2 FQNEAQ (reference sequence). The CDR3 contains 14 residues. V lost 11 bases and J 0 bases, leaving 14 bases between the germline ends. The CDR3 nucleotides read TGTGCCGTAACAGTTCAATCCTCCTACAATGAGCAGTTCTTC. Protein: CAVTVQSSYNEQFF. Full variable domain (outside the CDR3, taken from reference TRBV7-9 and TRBJ2-1): DTGVSQNPRHKITKRGQNVTFRCDPISEHNRLYWYRQTLGQGPEFLTYFQNEAQLEKSRLLSDRFSAERPKGSFSTLEIQRTEQGDSAMYLCAVTVQSSYNEQFFGPGTRLTVL.